The clone carrying this TCR beta chain was observed once. This sample is part of a study of T-cell reconstitution after alpha-beta-depleted transplantation in children. Germline V gene data show CDR1 as DFQATT and CDR2 as SNEGSKA (reference sequence). Trimming stripped 6 bases from V and 1 base from J, with 6 bases between. The CDR3 totals 12 residues. Unique molecular identifiers were incorporated during preparation of the TCRbeta library. MiXCR, applied by TCRdb to the PCR reads, yields one record per CDR3 protein. This repertoire shows fewer than 750,000 distinct CDR3 sequences, 25% to 30% found once; its top ten account for less than 40%.

This clonotype was sampled from a boy younger than two with Wiskott-Aldrich syndrome, due to receive a stem cell transplant. The sequenced sample was PBMCs, obtained before TCRalphabeta/CD19-depleted stem cell transplant. The chain carries TRBV20-1 and TRBJ2-2; a weak D match, TRBD1 (6 bases). CDR3: CSARGNTGELFF. CDR3 DNA sequence: TGCAGTGCCAGGGGGAACACCGGGGAGCTGTTTTTT.